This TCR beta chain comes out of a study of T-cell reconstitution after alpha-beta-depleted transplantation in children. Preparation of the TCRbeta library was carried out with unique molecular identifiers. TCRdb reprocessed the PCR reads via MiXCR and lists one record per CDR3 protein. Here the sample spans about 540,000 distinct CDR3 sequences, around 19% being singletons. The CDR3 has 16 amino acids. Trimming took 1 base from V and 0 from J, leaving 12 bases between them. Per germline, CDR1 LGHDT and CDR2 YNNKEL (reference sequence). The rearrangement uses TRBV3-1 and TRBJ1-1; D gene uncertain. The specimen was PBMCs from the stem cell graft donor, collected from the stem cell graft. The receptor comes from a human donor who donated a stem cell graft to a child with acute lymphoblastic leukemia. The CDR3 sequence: CASSQGYWGMNTEAFF. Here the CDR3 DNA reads TGTGCCAGCAGCCAAGGATACTGGGGTATGAACACTGAAGCTTTCTTT.